The rows below give T cell receptor beta chains drawn from one sample of a study of blood T cell repertoires in COVID-19. This table comes from immunoSEQ multiplex PCR, and its TCRdb copy is limited to in-frame clones, with some not included. This table holds some 170,000 clones, around nine tenths found once. Sequenced input: peripheral blood. The receptors stem from a woman in her 70s with COVID-19, enrolled during active disease. The CDR3 runs from the conserved cysteine through the conserved F or W. D genes are given only for firm matches. Clone size is stated in some rows and not others, as once, few, many or a class when expanded.

clone size,D gene,J gene,V gene,CDR3 DNA,CDR3 protein
NA,NA,TRBJ1-5,TRBV28,TGTGCCAGCAGTCTGGGGCAGGGGCATCAGCCCCAGCATTTT,CASSLGQGHQPQHF
NA,NA,TRBJ1-4,TRBV27,TGTGCCAGCAGGTCCTTAGGGCCGGGGGGTGAAAAACTGTTTTTT,CASRSLGPGGEKLFF
NA,TRBD1,TRBJ2-5,TRBV29-1,TGCAGCGTTGAAGGATTGCGGGGGACAGGGTATCCAGAGACCCAGTACTTC,CSVEGLRGTGYPETQYF
NA,NA,TRBJ2-1,TRBV5-1,TGCGCCAGCAGCTTGGGGACAGCAAACAATGAGCAGTTCTTC,CASSLGTANNEQFF
NA,TRBD1,TRBJ1-2,TRBV28,TGTGCCAGCAGTGTTACAGGGGGCCATTTTGGCTACACCTTC,CASSVTGGHFGYTF
NA,TRBD1,TRBJ2-3,TRBV12-3/TRBV12-4,TGTGCCGTGACAGGGGTGACAGATACGCAGTATTTT,CAVTGVTDTQYF
NA,NA,TRBJ2-4,TRBV12-3/TRBV12-4,TGTGCCAGCAGTTTCTCACAGGGTGACATTCAGTACTTC,CASSFSQGDIQYF
NA,NA,TRBJ1-2,TRBV15,TGTGCCACCAGCAGTTATCCAGGGAAACCTAACTATGGCTACACCTTC,CATSSYPGKPNYGYTF
NA,TRBD1,TRBJ1-5,TRBV19,TGTGCCAGTAGTATATTCGTCCGCACAGGGGGCCCTAGGAATCAGCCCCAGCATTTT,CASSIFVRTGGPRNQPQHF
once,TRBD2,TRBJ2-7,TRBV30,TGTGCCTGCACCCCGGCGGGCGGGAGAATGTACGAGCAGTACTTC,CACTPAGGRMYEQYF
NA,NA,TRBJ1-1,TRBV28,TGTGCCAGCATTCCGGGGGGACGGGACACTGAAGCTTTCTTT,CASIPGGRDTEAFF
NA,TRBD2,TRBJ2-1,TRBV9,TGTGCCAGCAGAGCGGGGGGGCTAGCGGACAATGAGCAGTTCTTC,CASRAGGLADNEQFF
NA,TRBD1,TRBJ1-5,TRBV5-6,TGTGCCAGCAGCTCGAGGGTGACAGGGGCCTCCTATAGCAATCAGCCCCAGCATTTT,CASSSRVTGASYSNQPQHF
NA,NA,TRBJ2-2,TRBV7-8,TGTGCCAGCAGCTTAGTTGTGGGGACTGGTGACACCGGGGAGCTGTTTTTT,CASSLVVGTGDTGELFF
once,TRBD1,TRBJ2-5,TRBV6-5,TGTGCCAGCAGGGACAGGGCTCTCCAAGAGACCCAGTACTTC,CASRDRALQETQYF
NA,TRBD2,TRBJ2-5,TRBV28,TGTGCCAGCAGTTTACCCTGGGGTCTGCGGGAGCTTGGTCAGACCCAGTACTTC,CASSLPWGLRELGQTQYF
few,NA,TRBJ1-1,TRBV7-2,TGTGCCAGCAGCTTAGCGCAGGGTGGCACTGAAGCTTTCTTT,CASSLAQGGTEAFF
NA,NA,TRBJ2-1,TRBV6-4,TGTGCCAGCAGTGTGGATCCTAGCTCCTACAATGAGCAGTTCTTC,CASSVDPSSYNEQFF
NA,TRBD1,TRBJ1-1,TRBV27,TGTGCCAGCAGTCCGGGACAGCGAGCCACTGAAGCTTTCTTT,CASSPGQRATEAFF
NA,NA,TRBJ2-2,TRBV10-3,TGTGCCATCAGTGAAGGGGGATTCGGCGGGGAGCTGTTTTTT,CAISEGGFGGELFF
NA,TRBD1,TRBJ1-6,TRBV5-4,TGTGCCAGCAGCGGCCGTCGGACAGGGGAGTATAATTCACCCCTCCACTTT,CASSGRRTGEYNSPLHF
NA,NA,TRBJ2-7,TRBV28,TGTGCCAGCAGAACACAGGGTAGGGACGAGCAGTACTTC,CASRTQGRDEQYF
NA,TRBD1,TRBJ1-5,TRBV5-1,TGCGCCAGCAGCTTTGACAGGGTGCAGGTAGGTCAGCCCCAGCATTTT,CASSFDRVQVGQPQHF
once,NA,TRBJ1-2,TRBV3-1/TRBV3-2,TGTGCCAGCAGCCAAGACTTCGTCTGGGCTGGCTACACCTTC,CASSQDFVWAGYTF
few,TRBD2,TRBJ2-7,TRBV10-1,TGCGCCAGCAGTGAATCCCCTGGCGGGAGCTTCTACGAGCAGTACTTC,CASSESPGGSFYEQYF
NA,TRBD2,TRBJ2-2,TRBV7-9,TGTGCCAGCAGCCGGACTAGCCCCGGGGAGCTGTTTTTT,CASSRTSPGELFF
NA,TRBD1,TRBJ2-7,TRBV29-1,TGCAGCGTCGCCTTGACAGGGGGCGCTTACGAGCAGTACTTC,CSVALTGGAYEQYF
NA,NA,TRBJ1-1,TRBV2,TGTGCCAGCAGTGATTATGTGGTCGGGGAAGCTTTCTTT,CASSDYVVGEAFF
NA,NA,TRBJ2-5,TRBV3-1/TRBV3-2,TGTGCCAGCAGCCCGCGGTCTCAAGGGGTGGAGACCCAGTACTTC,CASSPRSQGVETQYF
once,NA,TRBJ1-1,TRBV5-4,TGTGCCAGCAGTCTCCGAAATACTGGAGCGAACACTGAAGCTTTCTTT,CASSLRNTGANTEAFF
few,TRBD1,TRBJ1-5,TRBV30,TGTGCCTGGTCGGGACAGGCCAATCAGCCCCAGCATTTT,CAWSGQANQPQHF
NA,NA,TRBJ1-3,TRBV19,TGTGCCAGTTATAAACAGAACTCTGGAAACACCATATATTTT,CASYKQNSGNTIYF
once,NA,TRBJ2-5,TRBV7-3,TGTGCCAGCAGCTTAGAGTCGGTGTCGTTAGAGACCCAGTACTTC,CASSLESVSLETQYF
NA,TRBD1,TRBJ2-5,TRBV7-8,TGTGCCAGCAGTCTCGGACAGGGAGGACCAGAGACCCAGTACTTC,CASSLGQGGPETQYF
NA,TRBD1,TRBJ2-3,TRBV30,TGTGCCTGGAGTGTGGACAGGCGATTCACAGATACGCAGTATTTT,CAWSVDRRFTDTQYF
NA,NA,TRBJ2-3,TRBV28,TGTGCCAGCAGTCCGCGGTCCTGGCGGGACACAGATACGCAGTATTTT,CASSPRSWRDTDTQYF
NA,NA,TRBJ1-5,TRBV2,TGTGCCAGCAGTCCTAGCTCGTCTAGCAATCAGCCCCAGCATTTT,CASSPSSSSNQPQHF
NA,NA,TRBJ2-7,TRBV4-2,TGTGCCAGCAGCCAAGACCTGGGGCGCAGGTACGAGCAGTACTTC,CASSQDLGRRYEQYF
NA,TRBD2,TRBJ2-3,TRBV4-1,TGCGCCAGCAGCCCCCGGCTAGCGGGAGTGGGAGATACGCAGTATTTT,CASSPRLAGVGDTQYF
NA,NA,TRBJ1-5,TRBV30,TGTGCCTGGAGTGACGGTAATCAGCCCCAGCATTTT,CAWSDGNQPQHF
NA,TRBD1,TRBJ1-1,TRBV24-1,TGTGCCACCAGGGGACAGCGTACGGATGAAGCTTTCTTT,CATRGQRTDEAFF
NA,NA,TRBJ1-5,TRBV6-5,TGTGCCAGCAACCGGCAGCCCCAGCATTTT,CASNRQPQHF
NA,TRBD2,TRBJ2-7,TRBV3-1/TRBV3-2,TGTGCCAGCAGCCAGACGACTAGCGGGAACTACGAGCAGTACTTC,CASSQTTSGNYEQYF
NA,TRBD1,TRBJ1-1,TRBV28,TGTGCCAGCAGTCCGAACAGGGGAGTAGCTTTCTTT,CASSPNRGVAFF
once,TRBD2,TRBJ2-5,TRBV6-5,TGTGCCAGCAGTAGCGGGAGAGGTCGGGAGACCCAGTACTTC,CASSSGRGRETQYF
NA,TRBD1,TRBJ2-5,TRBV20-1,TGCAGTGCTAGTGATGGCCGGACAGGGAAAGAGACCCAGTACTTC,CSASDGRTGKETQYF
NA,NA,TRBJ2-1,TRBV6-5,TGTGCCAGCAGGGGGGGACTCTACAATGAGCAGTTCTTC,CASRGGLYNEQFF
NA,TRBD1,TRBJ1-5,TRBV19,TGTGCCAGTAGTACGACCGGACAGGGGGTAGTTCAGCCCCAGCATTTT,CASSTTGQGVVQPQHF
NA,NA,TRBJ2-7,TRBV24-1,TGTGCCACCAGTAGCAGGGGAATCCACGAGCAGTACTTC,CATSSRGIHEQYF
NA,NA,TRBJ2-1,TRBV11-3,TGTGCCAGCAGCCGGCAGACAGGCCTCACTTACAATGAGCAGTTCTTC,CASSRQTGLTYNEQFF
once,TRBD1,TRBJ1-3,TRBV6-5,TGTGCCAGCACCCCTGACAGGGCTTCTGGAAACACCATATATTTT,CASTPDRASGNTIYF
NA,NA,TRBJ2-7,TRBV29-1,TGCAGCGTTGTTCCGGGTCAGGGATACGAGCAGTACTTC,CSVVPGQGYEQYF
NA,NA,TRBJ1-4,TRBV6-5,TGTGCCAGCCATGGGGGGTTAGGGGAAAAACTGTTTTTT,CASHGGLGEKLFF
once,NA,TRBJ1-5,TRBV10-3,TGTGCCATCAGTGAGTTGCAGGGACAGCCCCAGCATTTT,CAISELQGQPQHF
NA,NA,TRBJ1-4,TRBV6-5,TGTGCCAGCAGTTACGGAAGGGGCAAGCTTGGGGCAAAACTGTTTTTT,CASSYGRGKLGAKLFF